There are a few counts of the clone carrying this T cell receptor beta chain. Its matching antigen is unknown. Using its own MiXCR run on the reads, TCRdb lists one record per CDR3 protein. Of 680,000 or so distinct CDR3 sequences listed, roughly 36% are singletons. This specimen belongs to a study of T cell repertoires in cytomegalovirus infection. Notes on the study in general: What dominated the ex vivo response were HLA-C-restricted CMV-specific TCR beta clonotypes.

The CDR3 has 14 amino acids. Trimming left V 0 bases short and J 6 bases short, with 10 bases between. In germline, CDR1 is SGHKS, CDR2 YYEKEE (reference sequence). Sequenced material: cultured PBMCs, taken from culture after CMV antigen stimulation. The source is a human donor in good health (CMV status not recorded). Some clones in this sample may be carry-over from other donors' samples. The chain is built from TRBV5-5 and TRBJ2-1; D possibly corresponds to TRBD2 (6 bases). The CDR3 region is CASSLGVEGNEQFF. The CDR3 nucleotides are TGTGCCAGCAGCTTGGGGGTGGAGGGCAATGAGCAGTTCTTC.